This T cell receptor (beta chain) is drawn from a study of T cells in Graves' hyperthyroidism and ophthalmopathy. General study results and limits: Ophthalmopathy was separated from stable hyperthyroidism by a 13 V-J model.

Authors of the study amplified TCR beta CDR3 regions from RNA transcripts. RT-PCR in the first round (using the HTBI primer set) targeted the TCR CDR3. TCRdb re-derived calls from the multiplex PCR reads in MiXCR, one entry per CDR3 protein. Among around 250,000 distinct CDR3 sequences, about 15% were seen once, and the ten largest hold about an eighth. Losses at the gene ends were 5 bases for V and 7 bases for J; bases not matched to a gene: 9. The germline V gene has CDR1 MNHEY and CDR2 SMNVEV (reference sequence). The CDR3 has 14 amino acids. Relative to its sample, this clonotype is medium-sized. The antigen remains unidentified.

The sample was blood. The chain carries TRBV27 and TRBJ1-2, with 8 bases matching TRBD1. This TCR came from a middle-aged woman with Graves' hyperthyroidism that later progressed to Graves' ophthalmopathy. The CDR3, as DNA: TGTGCCAGCAGTGGGACAGGTCCTTGGGGTGGCTACACCTTC. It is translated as CASSGTGPWGGYTF.